The rows below give T cell receptor beta chains drawn from one sample of a study of cytomegalovirus exposure and HLA in healthy donors. Profiling relied on immunoSEQ multiplex PCR, and the TCRdb table lists in-frame clones only, not all of them. The profile shows about 130,000 clones, approximately 92% of them singletons. Specimen: PBMCs. The receptors derive from a woman aged 18-30 years in good health and CMV-seropositive. Each CDR3 is given with its conserved first and last residue.

V gene: TRBV18
J gene: TRBJ2-5
CDR3 protein: CASSPPRSQETQYF

V gene: TRBV28
J gene: TRBJ2-7
CDR3 protein: CASIERGRYEQYF

V gene: TRBV5-6
J gene: TRBJ2-5
CDR3 protein: CASSILPYRGIWEETQYF

V gene: TRBV2
J gene: TRBJ2-7
CDR3 protein: CASTLPLDPRGSGGAGEQYF

V gene: TRBV14
J gene: TRBJ2-7
CDR3 protein: CASSITGSSYEQYF

V gene: TRBV28
J gene: TRBJ1-4
CDR3 protein: CASSRDSHNEKLFF

V gene: TRBV10-3
J gene: TRBJ1-2
CDR3 protein: CAISESRGLAGYTF

V gene: TRBV18
J gene: TRBJ2-3
CDR3 protein: CASSPRGTDTQYF

V gene: TRBV12-5
J gene: TRBJ1-1
CDR3 protein: CASGLYGLNTEAFF

V gene: TRBV11-2
J gene: TRBJ2-3
CDR3 protein: CASSLRASTDTQYF

V gene: TRBV4-1
J gene: TRBJ2-7
CDR3 protein: CASSRTILAGGSTPYEQYF

V gene: TRBV30
J gene: TRBJ1-2
CDR3 protein: CAWSVLSTGTSYTF

V gene: TRBV19
J gene: TRBJ2-7
CDR3 protein: CASSIDGGGSTYEQYF

V gene: TRBV29-1
J gene: TRBJ2-4
CDR3 protein: CSVGGGNIQYF

V gene: TRBV9
J gene: TRBJ2-5
CDR3 protein: CASSVAAGLETQYF

V gene: TRBV6-1
J gene: TRBJ2-7
CDR3 protein: CASSELAGRSFYEQYF

V gene: TRBV28
J gene: TRBJ1-5
CDR3 protein: CASSYVWGGNQPQHF

V gene: TRBV13
J gene: TRBJ2-5
CDR3 protein: CASSLRTNDETQYF

V gene: TRBV5-4
J gene: TRBJ1-2
CDR3 protein: CASSPPGQETYGYTF

V gene: TRBV7-9
J gene: TRBJ1-1
CDR3 protein: CASSPPGGMNTEAFF

V gene: TRBV9
J gene: TRBJ1-6
CDR3 protein: CASSVVGGYNSPLHF

V gene: TRBV19
J gene: TRBJ1-5
CDR3 protein: CASLGQTNQPQHF

V gene: TRBV18
J gene: TRBJ1-6
CDR3 protein: CASSPETGFTLHF

V gene: TRBV29-1
J gene: TRBJ2-1
CDR3 protein: CSVEEGTGGVYNEQFF

V gene: TRBV9
J gene: TRBJ2-2
CDR3 protein: CASSPGDRGQAGELFF

V gene: TRBV5-4
J gene: TRBJ2-1
CDR3 protein: CASSLGQVGYNEQFF

V gene: TRBV28
J gene: TRBJ2-7
CDR3 protein: CASSSHSGTGNYEQYF

V gene: TRBV28
J gene: TRBJ1-2
CDR3 protein: CASSFPSGANYGYTF

V gene: TRBV11-2
J gene: TRBJ2-3
CDR3 protein: CASRTLRTGRSTDTQYF

V gene: TRBV25-1
J gene: TRBJ2-2
CDR3 protein: CASSEVTGYTGELFF

V gene: TRBV7-2
J gene: TRBJ2-3
CDR3 protein: CASTRAGFKDTQYF

V gene: TRBV11-2
J gene: TRBJ2-3
CDR3 protein: CASSNLAGLAAADTQYF

V gene: TRBV4-3
J gene: TRBJ2-7
CDR3 protein: CASSQERSAGYEQYF

V gene: TRBV6-1
J gene: TRBJ1-1
CDR3 protein: CASSEVIMWDSPNTEAFF

V gene: TRBV6-1
J gene: TRBJ2-5
CDR3 protein: CASIQDRGREETQYF

V gene: TRBV7-2
J gene: TRBJ2-7
CDR3 protein: CASSLAGTYTSYEQYF

V gene: TRBV6-4
J gene: TRBJ2-3
CDR3 protein: CASSALSSGGLGDTQYF

V gene: TRBV15
J gene: TRBJ1-2
CDR3 protein: CATSRDPVGQGGGYTF

V gene: TRBV7-9
J gene: TRBJ2-3
CDR3 protein: CASSYTGSTDTQYF

V gene: TRBV7-2
J gene: TRBJ2-1
CDR3 protein: CASTAGQGTYNEQFF

V gene: TRBV6-5
J gene: TRBJ1-1
CDR3 protein: CASSSPTGTEAFF

V gene: TRBV28
J gene: TRBJ2-7
CDR3 protein: CASSLLLIPGQVSYEQYF

V gene: TRBV21-1
J gene: TRBJ1-6
CDR3 protein: CASSSSALYNSPLHF

V gene: TRBV5-1
J gene: TRBJ2-2
CDR3 protein: CASSPYDRGDTGELFF

V gene: TRBV6-5
J gene: TRBJ1-2
CDR3 protein: CASSDTVNYGYTF